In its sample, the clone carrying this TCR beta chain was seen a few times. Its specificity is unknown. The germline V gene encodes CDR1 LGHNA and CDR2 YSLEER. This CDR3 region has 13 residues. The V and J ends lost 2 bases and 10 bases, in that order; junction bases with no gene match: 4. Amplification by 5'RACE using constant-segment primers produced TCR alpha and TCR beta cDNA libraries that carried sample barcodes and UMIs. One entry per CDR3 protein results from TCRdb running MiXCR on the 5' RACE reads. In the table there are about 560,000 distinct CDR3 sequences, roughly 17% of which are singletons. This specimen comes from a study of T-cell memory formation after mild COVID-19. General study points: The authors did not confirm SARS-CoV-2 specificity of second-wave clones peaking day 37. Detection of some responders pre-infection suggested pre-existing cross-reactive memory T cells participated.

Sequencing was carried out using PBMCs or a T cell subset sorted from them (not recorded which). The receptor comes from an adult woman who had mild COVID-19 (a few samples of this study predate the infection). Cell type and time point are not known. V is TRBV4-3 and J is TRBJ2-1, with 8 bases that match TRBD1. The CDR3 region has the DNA TGCGCCAGCAGCCAACCAGACAGGGGAGAGCAGTTCTTC. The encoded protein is CASSQPDRGEQFF.